This T cell receptor (beta chain) comes out of a study of cytomegalovirus exposure and HLA in healthy donors. General study results and limits: One variant, a missense change in DCLRE1C, was linked in a later analysis to TCR beta V- and J-gene trimming. By HLA locus, TCR association rates varied in a later analysis, with DRB1 showing the most and HLA-C the fewest.

The sample holds a few counts of this clone. Its antigen is undetermined. Vbeta (60) and Jbeta (13) primers were used in the PCR. Using immunoSEQ multiplex PCR, the repertoire was profiled, and TCRdb retains in-frame clones only, with some absent. The sample holds more than 95,000 clones, roughly 15% seen once. With 6 bases clipped from V and 8 bases from J, the junction kept 5 bases outside the gene matches. The germline V gene encodes CDR1 SGHRS and CDR2 YFSETQ. This CDR3 spans 12 amino acids. The specimen was PBMCs. The V gene is TRBV5-1, the J gene TRBJ2-1; 7 positions match TRBD2. This TCR derives from a female donor in good health and CMV-seronegative. CDR3 bases: TGCGCCAGCATGGATAGCGGGTATGAGCAGTTCTTC. Translation gives CASMDSGYEQFF.